These 28 T cell receptor beta chains were sequenced from one sample in a study of blood T cell repertoires in COVID-19. Generated by immunoSEQ multiplex PCR, the TCRdb table keeps only in-frame clones and is missing some. The sample records hundreds of thousands of clones, 70% to 85% being singletons. Sequenced sample: peripheral blood. The receptors originated from a woman older than 75 with acute or convalescent COVID-19.

This clone was observed a handful of times. This chain links TRBV7-8 with TRBJ1-2, with 8 nucleotides matching TRBD1. Germline CDR1 reads SGHVS; CDR2 reads FQNEAQ. The CDR3 contains 17 residues. The ends lost 1 base at V and 0 bases at J; junction bases unmatched: 7. This chain's CDR3 is CASSLVFRTGPNYGYTF. CDR3 in DNA: TGTGCCAGCAGCTTAGTGTTTCGGACAGGGCCTAACTATGGCTACACCTTC. Combining the CDR3 with reference TRBV7-8 and TRBJ1-2 gives the whole variable domain GAGVSQSPRYKVAKRGQDVALRCDPISGHVSLFWYQQALGQGPEFLTYFQNEAQLDKSGLPSDRFFAERPEGSVSTLKIQRTQQEDSAVYLCASSLVFRTGPNYGYTFGSGTRLTVV.

The gene calls are TRBV27 and TRBJ1-2, with 9 bases fitting TRBD1. Germline CDR1 MNHEY, CDR2 SMNVEV (reference sequence). J gave up 5 bases and V 8 bases, and 6 bases lay outside the gene matches. This CDR3 has 13 residues. The CDR3 reads CASQSGTGYGYTF. The CDR3 region has the DNA TGTGCCAGCCAGTCCGGGACAGGGTATGGCTACACCTTC.

This clone has more than one count but fewer than ten. This chain joins TRBV2 and TRBJ1-2; 9 nucleotides align to TRBD1. V lost 10 bases and J lost 5; bases outside the gene matches: 14. This CDR3 is built from 15 residues. Per the germline V gene, CDR1 is SNHLY and CDR2 is FYNNEI. The CDR3 protein is CAIPLPRTGAYGYTF. The DNA of the CDR3 is TGTGCCATACCCCTCCCAAGGACAGGGGCTTATGGCTACACCTTC.

The genes are TRBV21-1 and TRBJ1-5; the D call of TRBD1 is as the table states it, not checked on the DNA. TRBV21-1 is recorded as a pseudogene. The CDR3 sequence is 14 residues long. This CDR3 is CASSKGTGNQPQHF. CDR3 bases: TGTGCCAGCAGCAAAGGGACAGGGAATCAGCCCCAGCATTTT.

This chain joins TRBV28 and TRBJ2-2; tentatively, D is TRBD2 (5 bases). Between the trimmed V and J ends, which lost 6 bases and 5 bases, there was a span of 22 bases. CDR1 MDHEN and CDR2 SYDVKM come from the germline V gene. The CDR3 is 17 residues long. The CDR3 loop reads CASSPDAHRGSTGELFF. The DNA of the CDR3 is TGTGCCAGCAGCCCCGACGCCCACAGAGGGAGTACCGGGGAGCTGTTTTTT.

The rearrangement uses TRBV3-1 (or the pseudogene TRBV3-2) and TRBJ2-7, with unresolved D. CDR1 and CDR2 (germline): LGHDT, YNNKEL (reference sequence). The CDR3 extends over 14 amino acids. V lost 1 base to trimming and J lost 0 bases, with 7 bases between them. The CDR3 nucleotides read TGTGCCAGCAGCCAAGGACTTGACTCCTACGAGCAGTACTTC. Translation gives CASSQGLDSYEQYF.

This chain links TRBV27 with TRBJ2-1; D may be TRBD1 (7 bases). Germline V CDR1 and CDR2: MNHEY, SMNVEV (reference sequence). The CDR3 runs to 13 residues. Deletions cut 3 bases from V and 9 bases from J, with 12 bases between. The DNA of the CDR3 is TGTGCCAGCAGTTTGACAGGGAGGAGTGAGCAGTTCTTC. The encoded protein is CASSLTGRSEQFF.

This chain joins TRBV3-1 (or the pseudogene TRBV3-2) and TRBJ1-1; D gene uncertain. The CDR3 sequence is 14 residues long. The germline V gene encodes CDR1 LGHDT and CDR2 YNNKEL (reference sequence). The ends were cut back, 1 base at V and 2 bases at J, with 8 bases in the middle. The CDR3 loop reads CASSQAVFNTEAFF. The CDR3 coding sequence is TGTGCCAGCAGCCAAGCCGTTTTCAACACTGAAGCTTTCTTT.

The chain combines TRBV5-8 with TRBJ1-1; D is perhaps TRBD1 (5 bases). CDR1 is SGHTS, CDR2 YDEGEE, per germline. V was trimmed by 4 bases and J by 6 bases, leaving 10 bases between them. The CDR3 covers 12 residues. The CDR3 DNA reads TGTGCCAGCAGCCCGGGACTGTCTGAAGCTTTCTTT. This encodes CASSPGLSEAFF.

The chain employs TRBV6-5 and TRBJ2-7; 9 bases line up with TRBD2. V was clipped by 6 bases and J by 2 bases; unmatched bases: 8. Germline CDR1 MNHEY, CDR2 SVGAGI. CDR3 length: 15 amino acids. The CDR3 coding sequence is TGTGCCAGCAGCCCGGAAGCGGGGGGAACCTACGAGCAGTACTTC. It translates to CASSPEAGGTYEQYF.

V usage is TRBV5-1 and J usage is TRBJ1-1; 7 bases align to TRBD1. The V gene's germline CDR1 is SGHRS and CDR2 YFSETQ. The V segment lost 0 bases and the J segment 6 bases; nucleotides outside the gene matches: 5. This CDR3 is 14 amino acids long. DNA of the CDR3: TGCGCCAGCAGCTTGGCCGGCCAGGGGGCTGAAGCTTTCTTT. Translated: CASSLAGQGAEAFF. Based on the CDR3 plus reference TRBV5-1 and TRBJ1-1, the full variable domain is KAGVTQTPRYLIKTRGQQVTLSCSPISGHRSVSWYQQTPGQGLQFLFEYFSETQRNKGNFPGRFSGRQFSNSRSEMNVSTLELGDSALYLCASSLAGQGAEAFFGQGTRLTVV.

The chain couples TRBV5-6 to TRBJ1-1, with D uncertain. Germline values: CDR1 SGHDT, CDR2 YYEEEE. CDR3 length: 13 amino acids. Trimming left V 3 bases short and J 6 bases short, with 12 bases between. The CDR3 is CASSWAQSPEAFF. Written as DNA, the CDR3 is TGTGCCAGCAGCTGGGCACAGTCCCCTGAAGCTTTCTTT.

The chain is built from TRBV7-2 and TRBJ2-7; TRBD1 aligns across 8 bases. Germline lookup yields CDR1 SGHTA and CDR2 FQGNSA. Trimming removed 5 bases from V and 7 bases from J; junction bases left unmatched: 4. The CDR3 spans 12 residues. This chain's CDR3 is CASSRQGREQYF. CDR3 DNA: TGTGCCAGCAGCCGACAGGGGAGAGAGCAGTACTTC.

The chain links TRBV6-5 to TRBJ1-5, with 7 bases lining up with TRBD1. This CDR3 has 13 amino acids. Germline CDR1 reads MNHEY; CDR2 reads SVGAGI. V was clipped by 7 bases and J by 3 bases; unmatched bases: 3. CDR3 sequence reads: CASTGTDNQPQHF. DNA of the CDR3: TGTGCCAGCACCGGGACAGACAATCAGCCCCAGCATTTT.

V gene TRBV29-1 combines with J gene TRBJ2-7, with a tentative D call TRBD2 (5 bases). CDR1 SQVTM and CDR2 ANQGSEA come from the germline V gene. This CDR3 is 14 amino acids long. V was shortened by 5 bases and J by 2 bases, with 16 bases between the two germline ends. In DNA form, the CDR3 reads TGCAGCGTTTGTTGGCTAGCCGATCCCTACGAGCAGTACTTC. Encoded protein: CSVCWLADPYEQYF.

This chain joins TRBV30 and TRBJ1-2; D uncertain. V lost 2 bases to trimming and J lost 1 base, with 5 bases between them. This CDR3 comprises 12 residues. The germline V gene encodes CDR1 GTSNPN and CDR2 SVGIG (reference sequence). CDR3 loop: CAWSNSNYGYTF. CDR3 in DNA: TGTGCCTGGAGTAACAGTAACTATGGCTACACCTTC.

This rearrangement joins TRBV11-2 to TRBJ1-2, with D tentatively TRBD1 (6 bases). CDR3 size: 17 residues. The germline V and J ends were trimmed by 3 bases and 2 bases, with 19 bases remaining between them. The V gene's germline CDR1 is SGHAT and CDR2 FQNNGV. CDR3 region: CASSLETGRSSNYGYTF. As DNA, the CDR3 is TGTGCCAGCAGCTTGGAAACAGGGAGAAGCTCCAACTATGGCTACACCTTC.

J is TRBJ1-4 and V is TRBV18; D is ambiguous. The CDR3 consists of 14 residues. V was shortened by 2 bases and J by 4 bases, with 8 bases between the two germline ends. Germline-derived CDR1 and CDR2 are KGHSH and LQKENI. Here the CDR3 reads CASSPGLGNEKLFF. The CDR3 DNA reads TGTGCCAGCTCACCAGGGCTTGGTAATGAAAAACTGTTTTTT.

The chain links TRBV11-2 to TRBJ2-7, with 7 bases aligning to TRBD1. The V and J ends lost 1 base and 3 bases, in that order; junction bases with no gene match: 3. Germline lookup yields CDR1 SGHAT and CDR2 FQNNGV. CDR3 length equals 14 residues. CDR3 sequence reads: CASSLGGTDYEQYF. The CDR3 nucleotides are TGTGCCAGCAGCTTAGGAGGGACAGACTACGAGCAGTACTTC.

This sequence joins TRBV7-9 and TRBJ2-7; perhaps TRBD2 as D (6 bases). Looked up from germline, CDR1 is SEHNR and CDR2 is FQNEAQ (reference sequence). The CDR3 extends over 14 amino acids. V was shortened by 2 bases and J by 2 bases, with 10 bases between the two germline ends. CDR3 in amino acids: CASSLSGRAYEQYF. For the CDR3, the DNA is TGTGCCAGCAGCTTATCCGGGAGAGCCTACGAGCAGTACTTC.

The rearrangement links TRBV20-1 to TRBJ1-1, with 8 bases matching TRBD1. CDR3 length equals 11 residues. The V gene's germline CDR1 is DFQATT and CDR2 SNEGSKA (reference sequence). Trimming removed 6 bases from V and 6 bases from J; junction bases left unmatched: 3. The DNA for the CDR3 is TGCAGTGCGGTGGACAGGGCTGAAGCTTTCTTT. It codes for CSAVDRAEAFF.

The gene calls are TRBV6-6 and TRBJ1-6, with D possibly TRBD1 on 6 matching bases. Germline assignment: CDR1 MNHNY and CDR2 SVGAGI (reference sequence). The CDR3 loop spans 15 amino acids. V dropped 7 bases and J dropped 5 bases, with 15 bases sitting between them. In DNA form, the CDR3 reads TGTGCCAGCATGTTTAACAGGGCTAATAATTCACCCCTCCACTTT. Its protein product is CASMFNRANNSPLHF.

The rearrangement uses TRBV11-3 and TRBJ1-1; D might be TRBD1 (5 bases). In germline, CDR1 is SGHNT, CDR2 YENEEA. Trimming cost V 2 bases and J 5 bases, with 9 bases left between them. The CDR3 is 13 amino acids. CDR3 DNA sequence: TGTGCCAGCAGCTTATTCCAGGGAACTGAAGCTTTCTTT. Residues: CASSLFQGTEAFF.

The CDR3 coding sequence is TGCGCCAGCAGCTTGCCGTACGGACAAAGTCAAGAGACCCAGTACTTC. Encoded protein: CASSLPYGQSQETQYF. The chain combines TRBV5-1 with TRBJ2-5; D might be TRBD1 (5 bases). Trimming took off 1 base at V and 2 bases at J, with 15 bases between the two ends. This CDR3 spans 16 amino acids. Germline assignment: CDR1 SGHRS and CDR2 YFSETQ.

This rearrangement joins TRBV28 to TRBJ1-2, with 9 positions matching TRBD1. CDR1 and CDR2 (germline): MDHEN, SYDVKM. Trimming at V came to 5 bases and at J to 8 bases, leaving 6 bases not matched to a gene. This CDR3 is built from 13 residues. CDR3 region: CASSLRTGDGYTF. The CDR3 DNA reads TGTGCCAGCAGTCTCAGGACAGGGGACGGCTACACCTTC.

The rearrangement joins TRBV6-2 or TRBV6-3 to TRBJ2-7; 7 bases are a match to TRBD2. The CDR3 sequence is 16 residues long. V was pared by 1 base and J by 0 bases, with 6 bases of the junction left unmatched. CDR1 and CDR2 (germline): MNHEY, SVGEGT. CDR3 residues: CASSYFLAASSYEQYF. CDR3 nucleotide sequence: TGTGCCAGCAGTTACTTCCTAGCGGCTAGCTCCTACGAGCAGTACTTC.

This chain joins TRBV19 and TRBJ2-2; tentative D call: TRBD1 (6 bases). The germline gives CDR1 LNHDA, CDR2 SQIVND (reference sequence). The CDR3 length is 15 residues. Trimming shortened V by 2 bases and J by 5 bases, and 12 bases separated the two germline ends. CDR3 in amino acids: CASSIMGAGTGELFF. CDR3 bases: TGTGCCAGTAGTATAATGGGGGCTGGAACCGGGGAGCTGTTTTTT.

The rearrangement joins TRBV27 to TRBJ1-1, with unresolved D. Germline CDR1 reads MNHEY; CDR2 reads SMNVEV (reference sequence). This CDR3 is built from 14 residues. Trimming took 3 bases from V and 0 from J, leaving 8 bases between them. CDR3 nucleotide sequence: TGTGCCAGCAGTTTGCACAGATTGAACACTGAAGCTTTCTTT. Translated: CASSLHRLNTEAFF.